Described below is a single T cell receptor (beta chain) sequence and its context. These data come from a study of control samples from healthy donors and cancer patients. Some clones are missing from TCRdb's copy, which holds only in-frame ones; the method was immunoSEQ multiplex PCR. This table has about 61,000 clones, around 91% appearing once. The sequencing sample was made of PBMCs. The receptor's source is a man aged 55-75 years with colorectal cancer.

The CDR3 sequence is CASSKGQPRGIIIEKLFF. The CDR3 DNA sequence: TGTGCCAGTAGTAAAGGACAGCCGCGGGGGATCATTATTGAAAAACTGTTTTTT. The chain is built from TRBV19 and TRBJ1-4; a weak D match, TRBD1 (6 bases). Germline V gene sequence: CDR1 LNHDA, CDR2 SQIVND (reference sequence). V was clipped by 4 bases and J by 7 bases, with 25 bases between them. CDR3 length equals 18 residues.